This T cell receptor (beta chain) derives from a study of OX40 agonist ivuxolimab in advanced cancers. Germline V gives CDR1 MNHNS, CDR2 SASEGT. The CDR3 sequence is 14 residues long. J was trimmed by 3 bases and V by 6 bases; bases with no gene match: 2. Autoimmune disease history or systemic immunosuppression disqualified patients. At baseline, cycle 4 day 1, and cycle 7 day 1, blood was sampled. Using immunoSEQ multiplex PCR, the repertoire was profiled, and TCRdb retains in-frame clones only, with some absent. The data contain 120,000 or so clones, roughly nine tenths of them seen just once; the ten biggest clones take up around 0.26%.

The sequence was collected from an adult with an advanced solid tumor such as melanoma, head and neck, liver or kidney cancer. This specimen consisted of CD4+ or CD8+ T cells sorted from blood, obtained in a trial of the OX40 agonist ivuxolimab. The chain links TRBV6-1 to TRBJ2-2, with 9 nucleotides matching TRBD1. The CDR3 coding sequence is TGTGCCAGCAGGGGACAGGGATACACCGGGGAGCTGTTTTTT. This encodes CASRGQGYTGELFF.